This TCR beta chain was identified in a study of human T cells and chemical hapten exposure (dated by TCRdb to about 2021). About the study as a whole: For sensitization, 2% DPC in acetone was applied to a 2 cm by 2 cm area of upper inner arm skin. Patch testing on the upper back used Finn chambers containing 0.01% DPC, with scoring done after 6 days according to International Contact Dermatitis Research Group standards. Weekly therapeutic DPC doses were additionally applied to the scalp of patients throughout the roughly 22-week study period. Most of the patients in the cohort were female, and the cohort covered alopecia areata with under or over 50% scalp involvement, alopecia totalis and alopecia universalis. Twenty-nine alopecia patients gave blood for TCR sequencing at one to four time points (pre-sensitization, 2, 6 and 24 weeks). This study followed changes in the peripheral blood TCR repertoire in vivo during primary and secondary sensitization of alopecia patients to the hapten diphenylcyclopropenone (DPC). Libraries were pooled for sequencing, and variation in per-sample TCR yields was attributed mainly to small differences in library volumes within the pool. Patient blood was sampled pre-sensitization (week 0) and at 2, 6 and about 24 weeks after DPC sensitization.

Findings and caveats that apply to the study as a whole: After repeated subsampling, the strength of the expansion versus patch-test correlation and the threshold at which it became significant changed. The number of PT1 expanded TCRs positively correlated with patch test score, significant at thresholds 8, 16 and 32 but not 4. Alopecia, a presumed autoimmune disease, was present in all patients, so the immune response of the patients might differ from that of healthy individuals. Significantly more large CDR3 similarity clusters were formed by expanded TCRs than by pre-sensitization or healthy control sets, consistent with antigen-driven responses. DPC sensitization did not change how many TCRs were above 1 in 1000 frequency, and no evidence was found of alterations in global repertoire structure.

This sample's time point label indicates: patch test 3, about 24 weeks after DPC sensitization. The treatment or condition label for this specimen denotes: therapeutic diphenylcyclopropenone sensitization with weekly scalp DPC. At every patch-test visit, the blood draw took place before the patch test was put on. Patients were eligible if aged 18 to 70, diagnosed with alopecia and judged suitable for DPC therapy, and pregnant patients were excluded. Total RNA was extracted from unfractionated whole blood collected in Tempus Blood RNA tubes. V lost 0 bases and J lost 4 bases; the stretch between them is 13 bases long. From cysteine to phenylalanine, the CDR3 is 15 amino acids long. CDR3 DNA only is kept here, 45 bases in frame from base 1. CDR1 and CDR2 (DFQATT, SNEGSKA) derive from the germline V gene (reference sequence). This clonotype was seen at least ten times. Which antigen it targets is not known. Within one base of it there is no much larger clone, and no base qualities were kept.

Library preparation used RACE. The listed sequencing device is NextSeq 500. Library preparation attached unique molecular identifiers to individual cDNA molecules for quantitative, reproducible TCR counting. From each blood RNA sample, both TCR alpha and TCR beta chains were sequenced. On the study's bioinformatics: Samples had a median of about 90,000 TCRs, with a range from roughly 23,224 to 750,000. The Decombinator software suite was used to annotate V, J and CDR3 in the TCR reads. For the PS versus PT1 abundance plots, all samples were subsampled to the same number of TCRs (28,000). TCRs were defined as expanded if absent before sensitization and observed at least eight times at the 2-week time point. TCRdb took the public reads, trimmed them with fastp at Q25, ran MiXCR for clone calling and kept in-frame beta chains. CDR3 protein sequences are deduplicated, and each keeps its most common genes and DNA. These V and J calls originate from TCRdb's pipeline instead of the authors' own analysis. The sample table records approximately 88,000 distinct CDR3 sequences; 10% to 15% of these occur just once. The top ten clones comprise around 5.7% of the sample.

The V gene is TRBV20-1 and the J gene is TRBJ2-1; tentative D gene TRBD2, with 6 bases matching. Sequencing was performed on whole blood, taken in connection with sensitization to the hapten diphenylcyclopropenone (DPC). This TCR came from a woman aged 50 to 65 with alopecia areata. Some clones in this sample may be carry-over from other donors' samples. CDR3 sequence: CSAREFAGMYNEQFF. The nucleotide sequence reads TGCAGTGCTAGAGAGTTCGCGGGGATGTACAATGAGCAGTTCTTC.